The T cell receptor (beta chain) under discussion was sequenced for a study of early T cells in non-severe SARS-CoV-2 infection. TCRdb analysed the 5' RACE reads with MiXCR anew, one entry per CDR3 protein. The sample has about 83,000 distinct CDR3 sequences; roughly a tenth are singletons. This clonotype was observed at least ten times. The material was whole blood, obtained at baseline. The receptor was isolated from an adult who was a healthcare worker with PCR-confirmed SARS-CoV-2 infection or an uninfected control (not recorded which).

The CDR3 DNA follows: TGTGCCAGCAGCTTAGAGGGGCAGGGGATCACCGGGGAGCTGTTTTTT. Translated, it gives CASSLEGQGITGELFF. This rearrangement joins TRBV7-9 to TRBJ2-2; a weak D match, TRBD1 (6 bases). Germline CDR1 is SEHNR and CDR2 is FQNEAQ (reference sequence). The CDR3 consists of 16 residues. The germline V and J ends were trimmed by 1 base and 4 bases, with 13 bases remaining between them.